This TCR beta chain was obtained from a study of T cells in Graves' hyperthyroidism and ophthalmopathy. Overall study results and limits: Ophthalmopathy was told apart from stable hyperthyroidism by a 13 V-J model.

V shed 5 bases and J 0 bases; nucleotides not matched to a gene: 4. The V gene's germline CDR1 is MDHEN and CDR2 SYDVKM. This CDR3 region has 15 residues. At least ten counts were recorded for this clonotype. The antigen is undetermined. It was RNA transcripts that yielded the amplified TCR beta CDR3 regions. TCR CDR3 regions were first amplified by RT-PCR with HTBI primers. Each CDR3 protein gets one entry after TCRdb re-called the multiplex PCR reads with MiXCR. This table has 540,000 or so distinct CDR3 sequences, approximately 14% appearing once. Researchers barred patients who had uncontrolled infection, other autoimmune disease, pregnancy or lactation.

Specimen: blood. The source of this sequence is a woman aged 25 to 45 with Graves' hyperthyroidism. This sequence joins TRBV28 and TRBJ2-5; 9 bases are a match to TRBD1. The CDR3 nucleotides are TGTGCCAGCAGTCCGGGGACAGGGAACCAAGAGACCCAGTACTTC. Encoded protein: CASSPGTGNQETQYF.